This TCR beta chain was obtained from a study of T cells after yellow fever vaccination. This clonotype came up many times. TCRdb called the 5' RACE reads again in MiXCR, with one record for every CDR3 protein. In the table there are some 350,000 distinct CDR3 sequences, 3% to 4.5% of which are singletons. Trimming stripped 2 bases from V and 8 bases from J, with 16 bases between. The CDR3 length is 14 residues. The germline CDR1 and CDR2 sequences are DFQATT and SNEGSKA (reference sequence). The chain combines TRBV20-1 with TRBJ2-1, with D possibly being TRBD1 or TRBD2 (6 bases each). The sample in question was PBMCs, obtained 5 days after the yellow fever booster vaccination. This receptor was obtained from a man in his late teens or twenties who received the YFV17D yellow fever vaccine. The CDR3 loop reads CSARRGAEVDEQFF. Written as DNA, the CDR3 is TGCAGTGCTAGAAGGGGGGCCGAGGTGGATGAGCAGTTCTTC.